The 8 T cell receptor beta chains below all came from one sample that was sequenced in a study of blood T cell repertoires in COVID-19. The protocol was immunoSEQ multiplex PCR, while the TCRdb copy is restricted to in-frame clones and leaves out a portion. Of around 470,000 clones listed, 75% to 90% are singletons. The specimen was peripheral blood. These receptor sequences come from a man aged 18-30 years with COVID-19, enrolled during active disease.

The chain carries TRBV7-3 and TRBJ2-2; possible D gene TRBD1, 6 bases. Germline lookup yields CDR1 SGHTA and CDR2 FQGTGA. The ends were cut back, 5 bases at V and 4 bases at J, with 14 bases in the middle. The CDR3 extends over 15 amino acids. CDR3 DNA: TGTGCCAGCAGCCTACCGGACAGTGTCACCGGGGAGCTGTTTTTT. Translation: CASSLPDSVTGELFF.

This clone was counted between two and nine times. V and J are TRBV6-6 and TRBJ2-1; TRBD1 agrees at 8 bases. This CDR3 has 14 amino acids. CDR1 and CDR2 from the germline V gene are MNHNY and SVGAGI (reference sequence). V lost 2 bases and J lost 6; bases outside the gene matches: 3. As DNA, the CDR3 is TGTGCCAGCAGTTACGCCGGACAGGGCAATGAGCAGTTCTTC. This translates into CASSYAGQGNEQFF.

The V and J genes are TRBV24-1 and TRBJ2-1; tentatively, D is TRBD2 (5 bases). V was pared by 8 bases and J by 0 bases, with 16 bases between. This CDR3 has 16 amino acids. Germline values: CDR1 KGHDR, CDR2 SFDVKD. The CDR3 DNA is TGTGCCACCATGGGGAGCCTACCAAGCTCCTACAATGAGCAGTTCTTC. It codes for CATMGSLPSSYNEQFF.

This rearrangement joins TRBV3-1 (or the pseudogene TRBV3-2) to TRBJ2-5; 11 bases align to TRBD2. This CDR3 is 14 amino acids long. Trimming removed 5 bases from V and 6 bases from J; junction bases left unmatched: 5. From germline, CDR1 is LGHDT and CDR2 YNNKEL (reference sequence). CDR3 DNA sequence: TGTGCCAGCAGCTATCTAGCGGGGGGCCAGACCCAGTACTTC. Protein: CASSYLAGGQTQYF.

V gene TRBV5-4 combines with J gene TRBJ2-7; TRBD1 might be the D (6 bases). Germline V gene sequence: CDR1 SGHNT, CDR2 YYREEE (reference sequence). The CDR3 has 14 residues. Trimming took off 5 bases at V and 0 bases at J, with 12 bases between the two ends. The CDR3 DNA reads TGTGCCAGCAGTTGGGGGCCGAGCTCCTACGAGCAGTACTTC. This gives the protein CASSWGPSSYEQYF.

V usage is TRBV14 and J usage is TRBJ2-7; D uncertain. Between the trimmed V and J ends, which lost 1 base and 0 bases, there was a span of 13 bases. The length of the CDR3 is 16 residues. Germline V gene lookup returns CDR1 SGHDN and CDR2 FVKESK. The CDR3 is CASSQGPSASSYEQYF. The CDR3 coding sequence is TGTGCCAGCAGCCAAGGCCCCAGCGCCTCCTCCTACGAGCAGTACTTC.

This clone was seen a few times. The genes are TRBV7-2 and TRBJ2-6; D remains unclear. Germline CDR1 and CDR2: SGHTA and FQGNSA. The CDR3 has 15 residues. Between the trimmed V and J ends, which lost 1 base and 0 bases, there was a span of 4 bases. The DNA of the CDR3 is TGTGCCAGCAGCTTAGAGAGCTCTGGGGCCAACGTCCTGACTTTC. Translation gives CASSLESSGANVLTF.

This chain links TRBV7-8 with TRBJ1-1; 9 nucleotides align to TRBD1. J was trimmed by 1 base and V by 5 bases; bases with no gene match: 5. In germline, CDR1 is SGHVS, CDR2 FQNEAQ. The CDR3 contains 15 residues. The DNA for the CDR3 is TGTGCCAGCAGCCCGAGGACAGGGGAGAACACTGAAGCTTTCTTT. It encodes CASSPRTGENTEAFF.